There are many counts of the clone carrying this T cell receptor (beta chain). The method was immunoSEQ multiplex PCR; TCRdb's version includes in-frame clones alone and lacks a portion of them. The sample contains 6,500 to 7,000 clones, none of them singletons. This specimen comes from a study of T cells after posttransplantation cyclophosphamide. Cyclophosphamide on days +3 and +4 followed busulfan-fludarabine conditioning and a marrow graft. The V gene end was trimmed by 0 bases and the J gene end by 7 bases; junction bases not matched to a gene: 5. Germline V gene data show CDR1 as SGHAT and CDR2 as FQNNGV. This CDR3 comprises 15 residues.

The source of this sequence is a male patient aged 30 to 39 who received an allogeneic stem cell transplant from an unrelated donor, was CMV-positive, and had acute and chronic GVHD. Among the T cells, some may be from the graft donor. V and J are TRBV11-2 and TRBJ2-3; 9 positions match TRBD2. The starting material was PBMCs, obtained after an allogeneic stem cell transplant with post-transplant cyclophosphamide. CDR3 region: CASSLDASGAYTQYF. CDR3 in DNA: TGTGCCAGCAGCTTAGATGCTAGCGGGGCCTATACGCAGTATTTT.